The 14 T cell receptor beta chains presented below share a single source sample, sequenced in a study of cytotoxic CD8 clonotypes in ibrutinib-treated CLL. The table came from immunoSEQ multiplex PCR; TCRdb's copy has only in-frame clones and leaves some out. This repertoire shows about 150,000 clones, about 70% found once; its top ten account for around 4.9%. The source was PBMCs, collected after 24 months of ibrutinib treatment. The receptors come from a human donor with chronic lymphocytic leukemia.

The DNA of the CDR3 is TGTGCCTGGAGTGGCGGGGGGCGGCACGAGCAGTACTTC. It translates to CAWSGGGRHEQYF. The chain joins TRBV30 to TRBJ2-7, with 8 positions matching TRBD2. The CDR3 consists of 13 residues. V shed 1 base, J shed 5 bases, and the junction held 4 bases outside the gene matches. CDR1 is GTSNPN, CDR2 SVGIG, per germline (reference sequence).

The gene calls are TRBV6-6 and TRBJ1-1; no clear D gene. CDR3 size: 16 residues. Germline V gene data show CDR1 as MNHNY and CDR2 as SVGAGI (reference sequence). V was clipped by 6 bases and J by 1 base, with 18 bases between them. CDR3 nucleotides: TGTGCCAGCAGCCCGGGAGGAGGAGGTGGGAACACTGAAGCTTTCTTT. This encodes CASSPGGGGGNTEAFF.

This rearrangement joins TRBV28 to TRBJ1-4; TRBD1 might be the D (5 bases). This CDR3 spans 15 amino acids. The germline V and J ends were trimmed by 5 bases and 8 bases, with 18 bases remaining between them. Germline V gene data show CDR1 as MDHEN and CDR2 as SYDVKM. The CDR3 region is CASSRRGSPWEKLFF. The CDR3 DNA follows: TGTGCCAGCAGTAGAAGGGGTTCCCCTTGGGAAAAACTGTTTTTT.

This clone was observed a few times. V and J are TRBV5-1 and TRBJ2-7; D is undetermined. V was trimmed by 0 bases and J by 0 bases, leaving 4 bases between them. The CDR3 totals 13 residues. Germline V gene sequence: CDR1 SGHRS, CDR2 YFSETQ. DNA of the CDR3: TGCGCCAGCAGCTTGGAGGGCTCCTACGAGCAGTACTTC. Amino acid sequence: CASSLEGSYEQYF.

The chain couples TRBV5-1 to TRBJ2-5; TRBD2 might be the D (6 bases). V was shortened by 3 bases and J by 6 bases, with 15 bases between the two germline ends. Germline V gives CDR1 SGHRS, CDR2 YFSETQ. This CDR3 has 14 residues. CDR3: CASSWGVEGQTQYF. In DNA, the CDR3 is TGCGCCAGCAGCTGGGGGGTCGAGGGGCAGACCCAGTACTTC.

CDR3 region: CASSFAGSNTGELFF. CDR3 in DNA: TGCGCCAGCAGCTTTGCGGGGTCGAACACCGGGGAGCTGTTTTTT. The chain links TRBV5-1 to TRBJ2-2, with a weak D call TRBD2 (6 bases). The germline gives CDR1 SGHRS, CDR2 YFSETQ. V was trimmed by 2 bases and J by 0 bases, leaving 8 bases between them. The CDR3 spans 15 residues.

As to this clone: A read error may account for a junction end that differs from germline. The chain is built from TRBV15 and TRBJ1-5; TRBD1 might be the D (5 bases). The CDR3 spans 15 residues. Germline-derived CDR1 and CDR2 are LNHNV and YYDKDF (reference sequence). CDR3 protein: CATGRAAVGNQPQHF. CDR3 nucleotide sequence: TGTGCCACCGGCAGGGCGGCAGTTGGAAATCAGCCCCAGCATTTT.

The CDR3 is CASSRGPTGDGYTF. As DNA, the CDR3 is TGTGCCAGCAGTAGGGGCCCGACAGGGGATGGCTACACCTTC. This chain links TRBV6-5 with TRBJ1-2; 8 bases fit TRBD1. Trimming removed 5 bases from V and 6 bases from J; junction bases left unmatched: 8. The CDR3 is 14 residues long. Germline V gives CDR1 MNHEY, CDR2 SVGAGI.

This rearrangement joins TRBV7-9 to TRBJ2-7; either TRBD1 or TRBD2 may fit D (5 bases each). V shed 1 base and J shed 0 bases, with 16 bases lying between them. CDR3 length: 17 residues. Per germline, CDR1 SEHNR and CDR2 FQNEAQ (reference sequence). CDR3 protein: CASSLEPRKGSSYEQYF. The CDR3 nucleotides read TGTGCCAGCAGCTTAGAACCCCGGAAGGGGAGCTCCTACGAGCAGTACTTC.

The rearrangement links TRBV7-8 to TRBJ1-1; D gene ambiguous. V lost 3 bases and J lost 2, with 7 bases in between. This CDR3 comprises 13 residues. Germline V gene lookup returns CDR1 SGHVS and CDR2 FQNEAQ. The CDR3 region is CASSLQENTEAFF. The CDR3 bases are TGTGCCAGCAGCTTGCAGGAAAACACTGAAGCTTTCTTT.

This clone was counted a single time. J is TRBJ2-7 and V is TRBV6-1; 10 positions match TRBD1. The CDR3 runs to 13 residues. Germline V gene lookup returns CDR1 MNHNS and CDR2 SASEGT. The junction had 4 bases not matched to a gene; V was cut back by 7 bases and J by 4 bases. CDR3 nucleotides: TGTGCCAGCATTGGGACAGGGGCTTACGAGCAGTACTTC. Its protein is CASIGTGAYEQYF.

The chain couples TRBV11-3 to TRBJ2-7; D gene uncertain. The V end lost 1 base, the J end lost 6 bases, and 7 bases lay between the germline ends. The germline V gene encodes CDR1 SGHNT and CDR2 YENEEA. CDR3 length: 12 amino acids. CDR3 sequence (DNA): TGTGCCAGCAGCTTAGGGACGGGCGAGCAGTACTTC. Residues: CASSLGTGEQYF.

The CDR3 is CASSRTSGTNTGELFF. The CDR3, as DNA: TGTGCCAGCAGTCGCACTAGCGGAACGAACACCGGGGAGCTGTTTTTT. V gene TRBV9 combines with J gene TRBJ2-2; 8 bases match TRBD2. The V gene end was trimmed by 5 bases and the J gene end by 0 bases; junction bases not matched to a gene: 6. This CDR3 region has 16 residues. CDR1 and CDR2 from the germline V gene are SGDLS and YYNGEE.

The gene calls are TRBV7-9 and TRBJ1-4, with D unclear. There are 16 residues in the CDR3. Trimming removed 4 bases from V and 2 bases from J, with 14 bases in between. CDR1 and CDR2 from the germline V gene are SEHNR and FQNEAQ (reference sequence). The chain's CDR3 is CASSYSKGLTNEKLFF. CDR3 DNA: TGTGCCAGCAGCTACTCCAAAGGGTTGACTAATGAAAAACTGTTTTTT.